These 31 T cell receptor beta chains were sequenced from one sample in a study of blood T cell repertoires in COVID-19. Profiling relied on immunoSEQ multiplex PCR, and the TCRdb table lists in-frame clones only, not all of them. The sample holds approximately 230,000 clones, 87% seen once. The sample taken for sequencing was peripheral blood. These receptors all come from a man in his late teens or twenties with active or convalescent COVID-19.

The CDR3: CASRQGQETQYF. The DNA of the CDR3 is TGTGCCAGCAGACAGGGCCAAGAGACCCAGTACTTC. The chain links TRBV11-2 to TRBJ2-5; a weak D match, TRBD1 (6 bases). V was clipped by 6 bases and J by 1 base, with 6 bases between them. This CDR3 has 12 amino acids. Germline CDR1 SGHAT, CDR2 FQNNGV. The variable domain in full, completed from reference TRBV11-2 and TRBJ2-5, reads EAGVAQSPRYKIIEKRQSVAFWCNPISGHATLYWYQQILGQGPKLLIQFQNNGVVDDSQLPKDRFSAERLKGVDSTLKIQPAKLEDSAVYLCASRQGQETQYFGPGTRLLVL.

V is TRBV9 and J is TRBJ1-5; tentative D call: TRBD1 (6 bases). CDR3 size: 15 residues. Germline-derived CDR1 and CDR2 are SGDLS and YYNGEE. V gave up 0 bases and J gave up 4 bases, with 11 bases separating them. CDR3 amino acids: CASSVDGQRNQPQHF. The CDR3 DNA reads as TGTGCCAGCAGCGTAGATGGACAGAGGAATCAGCCCCAGCATTTT.

CDR3 coding DNA: TGTGCCTGGGTTGAGGGACTGTCCTCTGGAAACACCATATATTTT. Translating it yields CAWVEGLSSGNTIYF. V usage is TRBV30 and J usage is TRBJ1-3, with D tentatively TRBD1 (5 bases). CDR1 GTSNPN and CDR2 SVGIG come from the germline V gene (reference sequence). With 5 bases removed from V and 0 bases from J, the gap between germline ends came to 14 bases. This CDR3 region has 15 residues.

CDR3 sequence reads: CASSLRQGHGYTF. CDR3 sequence (DNA): TGTGCCAGCAGTCTTCGACAGGGTCATGGCTACACCTTC. The gene calls are TRBV6-6 and TRBJ1-2; 7 bases are shared with TRBD1. J was trimmed by 6 bases and V by 5 bases; bases with no gene match: 6. CDR3 length equals 13 residues. CDR1 is MNHNY, CDR2 SVGAGI, per germline (reference sequence).

The chain couples TRBV9 to TRBJ2-7; weak D call: TRBD2 (6 bases). The CDR3 loop spans 18 amino acids. The V end was cut by 3 bases, the J end by 6 bases, with 28 bases between. Germline loops: CDR1 SGDLS, CDR2 YYNGEE. This chain's CDR3 is CASSAITTEDGSPPEQYF. CDR3 DNA sequence: TGTGCCAGCAGCGCAATCACCACGGAAGACGGGAGTCCCCCCGAGCAGTACTTC.

This clone was seen more than once but under ten times. V and J are TRBV9 and TRBJ1-2; 7 bases match TRBD1. The J segment lost 8 bases and the V segment lost 3 bases, leaving 13 bases of the junction unmatched. This CDR3 contains 15 residues. The germline CDR1 and CDR2 sequences are SGDLS and YYNGEE. The CDR3 sequence is CASSEQGLLREGYTF. The CDR3 DNA is TGTGCCAGCAGCGAACAGGGGTTACTCCGGGAGGGCTACACCTTC.

The V and J genes are TRBV28 and TRBJ1-4; the D gene is possibly TRBD1 (5 bases). V lost 10 bases, J lost 1 base, and 10 bases lay in between. Germline V lookup: CDR1 MDHEN, CDR2 SYDVKM. This CDR3 has 13 amino acids. The CDR3: CAIRGGTNEKLFF. In nucleotides, the CDR3 is TGTGCCATTCGGGGGGGAACTAATGAAAAACTGTTTTTT.

The chain joins TRBV29-1 to TRBJ2-1; 12 bases agree with TRBD2. CDR3 size: 13 residues. Germline V gives CDR1 SQVTM, CDR2 ANQGSEA. The V gene end was trimmed by 3 bases and the J gene end by 11 bases; junction bases not matched to a gene: 5. The CDR3 DNA sequence: TGCAGCGTTGACGGACTAGCGGGAATAAAGCAGTTCTTC. This gives the protein CSVDGLAGIKQFF.

The rearrangement uses TRBV5-4 and TRBJ2-7; possibly TRBD2 for D (5 bases). Germline V gives CDR1 SGHNT, CDR2 YYREEE (reference sequence). V lost 2 bases and J lost 5, with 17 bases in between. This CDR3 comprises 15 residues. The CDR3 sequence: CASSFSSSSSNEQYF. The CDR3 DNA reads TGTGCCAGCAGCTTTTCTAGCTCCTCTTCTAACGAGCAGTACTTC.

The chain carries TRBV19 and TRBJ1-2; a possible D gene is TRBD1 (6 bases). CDR1 is LNHDA and CDR2 is SQIVND in the germline V gene (reference sequence). The length of the CDR3 is 15 residues. V was shortened by 4 bases and J by 8 bases, with 20 bases between the two germline ends. In nucleotides, the CDR3 is TGTGCCAGTAGTAGCAGGGGCCCGGGTCTGAGCGGCTACACCTTC. This sequence encodes CASSSRGPGLSGYTF.

As to this clone: One junction end disagrees with the germline gene, perhaps due to a read error. The V call is TRBV7-2, the J call TRBJ2-5; weak D call: TRBD1 (6 bases). The CDR3 is made up of 15 amino acids. The germline CDR1 and CDR2 sequences are SGHTA and FQGNSA. This chain's CDR3 is CASRLDPGQTETQYF. In nucleotides, the CDR3 is TGTGCCAGCAGATTAGATCCCGGACAGACGGAGACCCAGTACTTC.

The CDR3 is CASSNDRGLGDEQFF. CDR3 sequence (DNA): TGTGCCAGCAGCAACGACAGGGGGCTCGGGGATGAGCAGTTCTTC. This sequence joins TRBV4-2 and TRBJ2-1; 10 bases are shared with TRBD1. V trimming: 5 bases; J trimming: 8 bases; junction bases outside the gene matches: 9. Germline CDR1 LGHNA, CDR2 YNFKEQ. The CDR3 is 15 residues long.

This chain joins TRBV28 and TRBJ1-2, with unresolved D. The V end was cut by 6 bases, the J end by 8 bases, with 16 bases between. The CDR3 is 13 amino acids. Germline V CDR1 and CDR2: MDHEN, SYDVKM. CDR3 in amino acids: CASSPPGVSGYTF. The DNA for the CDR3 is TGTGCCAGCAGCCCCCCCGGGGTAAGCGGCTACACCTTC.

A single count supports this clone. The chain couples TRBV20-1 to TRBJ1-6; D unclear. The CDR3 is 10 residues long. Germline-derived CDR1 and CDR2 are DFQATT and SNEGSKA (reference sequence). Here the CDR3 reads CSLNDSPLHF. In DNA form, the CDR3 reads TGCAGCCTTAATGATTCACCCCTCCACTTT.

The sample holds a few counts of this clone. V usage is TRBV7-3 and J usage is TRBJ1-1; no definite D call. V lost 1 base and J 2 bases, leaving 11 bases between the germline ends. There are 15 residues in the CDR3. The V gene's germline CDR1 is SGHTA and CDR2 FQGTGA. The CDR3 protein is CASSLSRGINTEAFF. The CDR3 DNA follows: TGTGCCAGCAGCTTAAGTAGAGGGATTAACACTGAAGCTTTCTTT.

V gene TRBV18 combines with J gene TRBJ1-6; 9 bases are a match to TRBD1. The V gene's germline CDR1 is KGHSH and CDR2 LQKENI. The CDR3 has 15 residues. J gave up 7 bases and V 3 bases, and 4 bases lay outside the gene matches. The CDR3 sequence: CASSPGTGGNSPLHF. Written as DNA, the CDR3 is TGTGCCAGCTCACCTGGAACAGGGGGCAATTCACCCCTCCACTTT. Drawing the rest from reference TRBV18 and TRBJ1-6, the complete variable domain is NAGVMQNPRHLVRRRGQEARLRCSPMKGHSHVYWYRQLPEEGLKFMVYLQKENIIDESGMPKERFSAEFPKEGPSILRIQQVVRGDSAAYFCASSPGTGGNSPLHFGNGTRLTVT.

The chain couples TRBV27 to TRBJ1-2; 7 bases are shared with TRBD1. Trimming removed 6 bases from V and 1 base from J; junction bases left unmatched: 5. This CDR3 has 14 residues. In germline, CDR1 is MNHEY, CDR2 SMNVEV (reference sequence). In DNA, the CDR3 is TGTGCCAGCAGGTCGGGACAGATTAACTATGGCTACACCTTC. Its translation is CASRSGQINYGYTF.

CDR3 sequence: CASSPGLAAIYNEQFF. DNA of the CDR3: TGTGCCAGCTCACCCGGACTAGCGGCCATATACAATGAGCAGTTCTTC. The chain uses TRBV18 and TRBJ2-1, with 10 bases aligning to TRBD2. Germline loops: CDR1 KGHSH, CDR2 LQKENI. The CDR3 loop spans 16 amino acids. V shed 3 bases and J 4 bases; nucleotides not matched to a gene: 6.

In this sample, this clone turned up a few times. The CDR3 loop is CASSVDPGLVGIEQFF. CDR3 nucleotides: TGTGCCAGCAGCGTAGACCCCGGACTAGTAGGCATTGAGCAGTTCTTC. The chain joins TRBV9 to TRBJ2-1; TRBD2 matches at 7 bases. The J segment lost 9 bases and the V segment lost 0 bases, leaving 12 bases of the junction unmatched. Germline CDR1 is SGDLS and CDR2 is YYNGEE. The CDR3 is made up of 16 amino acids. Filled out from reference TRBV9 and TRBJ2-1, the complete variable domain reads DSGVTQTPKHLITATGQRVTLRCSPRSGDLSVYWYQQSLDQGLQFLIQYYNGEERAKGNILERFSAQQFPDLHSELNLSSLELGDSALYFCASSVDPGLVGIEQFFGPGTRLTVL.

The rearrangement links TRBV5-6 to TRBJ2-1, with TRBD2 as a possible D gene (6 bases). The CDR3 is 13 amino acids. V lost 4 bases to trimming and J lost 8 bases, with 13 bases between them. CDR1 SGHDT and CDR2 YYEEEE come from the germline V gene. The CDR3 protein is CASSPGDPHEQFF. The CDR3 coding sequence is TGTGCCAGCAGCCCGGGGGACCCCCATGAGCAGTTCTTC.

CDR3 sequence (DNA): TGTGCCAGCAGTGTAACAGGGGTACAGGGCCACAATGAGCAGTTCTTC. Its protein product is CASSVTGVQGHNEQFF. V gene TRBV25-1 combines with J gene TRBJ2-1; 7 bases line up with TRBD1. J was trimmed by 5 bases and V by 4 bases; bases with no gene match: 11. The CDR3 sequence is 16 residues long. Germline V gene data show CDR1 as MGHDK and CDR2 as SYGVNS.

The chain recombines TRBV9 with TRBJ1-5, with D perhaps matching TRBD1 (6 bases). With 3 bases removed from V and 2 bases from J, the gap between germline ends came to 12 bases. The length of the CDR3 is 15 residues. Germline V CDR1 and CDR2: SGDLS, YYNGEE. The DNA of the CDR3 is TGTGCCAGCAGCGCGTGGGGACACCGCAATCAGCCCCAGCATTTT. Encoded protein: CASSAWGHRNQPQHF.

The chain joins TRBV2 to TRBJ1-2; tentatively, D is TRBD1 (6 bases). The germline V gene encodes CDR1 SNHLY and CDR2 FYNNEI. V was trimmed by 8 bases and J by 8 bases, leaving 30 bases between them. The CDR3 consists of 17 residues. The CDR3 reads CASGGGGQPFPIEGYTF. CDR3 DNA: TGTGCCAGCGGTGGCGGAGGACAGCCTTTCCCAATAGAGGGCTACACCTTC.

This rearrangement joins TRBV9 to TRBJ2-4, with D unresolved. The V end was cut by 1 base, the J end by 3 bases, with 17 bases between. The germline gives CDR1 SGDLS, CDR2 YYNGEE. The length of the CDR3 is 17 residues. The CDR3 DNA reads TGTGCCAGCAGCGTACCCCGGAGATCGGCGGACAAAAACATTCAGTACTTC. Translated: CASSVPRRSADKNIQYF.

The chain recombines TRBV10-3 with TRBJ2-5, with TRBD1 as a possible D gene (6 bases). Germline CDR1 ENHRY, CDR2 SYGVKD. The CDR3 consists of 15 residues. Trimming took off 4 bases at V and 1 base at J, with 13 bases between the two ends. CDR3 protein: CAISGQSTGQETQYF. In nucleotides, the CDR3 is TGTGCCATCAGTGGCCAATCGACAGGCCAAGAGACCCAGTACTTC.

Remarks on this clone: Within the sample, other DNA sequences also encode this same CDR3. V is TRBV7-2 and J is TRBJ1-6; TRBD1 matches at 7 bases. The V gene end was trimmed by 5 bases and the J gene end by 10 bases; junction bases not matched to a gene: 8. CDR3 length equals 14 residues. Germline V gene sequence: CDR1 SGHTA, CDR2 FQGNSA. CDR3 coding DNA: TGTGCCAGCAGCCTTAGACAGGGTGAATCACCCCTCCACTTT. It specifies CASSLRQGESPLHF.

This rearrangement joins TRBV6-1 to TRBJ2-5, with TRBD1 matching 11 bases. CDR3 size: 16 residues. The junction had 5 bases not matched to a gene; V was cut back by 2 bases and J by 3 bases. Germline V lookup: CDR1 MNHNS, CDR2 SASEGT. DNA for the CDR3: TGTGCCAGCAGTGAACCCTCGGGACAGGGGGAAGAGACCCAGTACTTC. As protein: CASSEPSGQGEETQYF.

V and J are TRBV9 and TRBJ2-1; TRBD2 aligns across 7 bases. The CDR3 totals 17 residues. Germline-derived CDR1 and CDR2 are SGDLS and YYNGEE. Trimming at V came to 0 bases and at J to 6 bases, leaving 12 bases not matched to a gene. The CDR3 reads CASSVVSTSAQGNEQFF. The CDR3 DNA reads TGTGCCAGCAGCGTAGTTTCAACTAGCGCTCAAGGCAATGAGCAGTTCTTC.

The V gene is TRBV7-3, the J gene TRBJ2-7, with unresolved D. V was pared by 0 bases and J by 3 bases, with 9 bases between. This CDR3 is 14 amino acids long. In germline, CDR1 is SGHTA, CDR2 FQGTGA. The DNA for the CDR3 is TGTGCCAGCAGCTTAACTCGCGCGAGCTACGAGCAGTACTTC. Its protein is CASSLTRASYEQYF.

The sample holds a few counts of this clone. This sequence joins TRBV5-1 and TRBJ2-7, with TRBD2 identical over 8 bases. V lost 0 bases and J lost 7; bases outside the gene matches: 6. The CDR3 runs 14 residues. CDR1 is SGHRS, CDR2 YFSETQ, per germline. CDR3 bases: TGCGCCAGCAGCTTGGCGGGGGGGCCTGGGGAGCAGTACTTC. Translated: CASSLAGGPGEQYF.

The rearrangement links TRBV7-9 to TRBJ1-4; D is unresolved. The V end lost 1 base, the J end lost 10 bases, and 16 bases lay between the germline ends. CDR1 is SEHNR, CDR2 FQNEAQ, per germline (reference sequence). CDR3 length: 15 residues. CDR3 loop: CASSLGGSRDGKLFF. CDR3 DNA: TGTGCCAGCAGCTTAGGCGGGTCTCGTGATGGAAAACTGTTTTTT.